This paragraph covers one TCR beta chain sequence. The antigen is unknown. General observations from the study: Greatest tumor Treg TCR overlap was with tumor naive CD4+ cells. Tumor memory CD4+ T cell TCR gene usage was found to cluster with blood and lymph node memory CD4+ cells and with lymph node naive CD4+ cells.

Tregs were sorted as CD4+CD25+CD127-/low cells. Full-length variable regions came from constant-region reverse primers plus semi-nested Nested Universal Primer A PCR. TCRdb itself ran the 5' RACE reads through MiXCR, one entry per CDR3 protein. Of fewer than 65,000 distinct CDR3 sequences listed, more than 20% are singletons. The receptor was isolated from a female donor with breast cancer. Sequences were obtained from tumor-infiltrating Tregs sorted from the breast tumor.

CDR3 protein: CASSPGRAGPDEKLFF. CDR3 nucleotide sequence: TGCGCCAGCAGCCCCGGTCGGGCAGGTCCCGATGAAAAACTGTTTTTT. This chain joins TRBV5-1 and TRBJ1-4, with D unresolved. CDR1 and CDR2 (germline): SGHRS, YFSETQ. The CDR3 loop spans 16 amino acids. The V end was cut by 4 bases, the J end by 6 bases, with 19 bases between.